Presented here are 26 T cell receptor beta chains from one specimen sequenced in a study of T cells in Graves' hyperthyroidism and ophthalmopathy (dated by TCRdb to between 2018 and 2020). Libraries were prepared through multiplex PCR. The instrument was an Illumina HiSeq 2000. The TCR beta CDR3 regions were amplified from the RNA transcripts. The TCR CDR3 was subjected to a first round of RT-PCR using the HTBI primer set and the Qiagen OneStep RT-PCR kit. The public reads were reanalyzed by TCRdb: fastp trimming at Q25, MiXCR alignment, in-frame beta chains only. Merged by CDR3 protein, the rows form single entries marked with the most common genes and DNA. For this sample there are approximately 400,000 distinct CDR3 sequences; approximately 19% appear just once. 3.5% to 4% of the sample is in the top ten clones. The sequencing sample was made of blood. These receptor sequences come from a young woman with Graves' hyperthyroidism.

V is TRBV24-1 and J is TRBJ1-2, with D maybe TRBD1 (5 bases). The germline V gene has CDR1 KGHDR and CDR2 SFDVKD. Trimming removed 9 bases from V and 6 bases from J, with 10 bases in between. The CDR3 is 11 residues long. CDR3 nucleotide sequence: TGTGCCACCCGGGGGATCGATGGCTACACCTTC. It yields the protein CATRGIDGYTF.

The table lists this clonotype with many counts. The rearrangement links TRBV5-6 to TRBJ1-1, with 8 bases lining up with TRBD1. CDR1 SGHDT and CDR2 YYEEEE come from the germline V gene. Trimming took 0 bases from V and 0 from J; bases not matched to a gene: 4. This CDR3 contains 16 residues. The CDR3 nucleotides read TGTGCCAGCAGCTTGGGGACAGGGTTTTTGAACACTGAAGCTTTCTTT. This gives the protein CASSLGTGFLNTEAFF. Variable domain in full (rest from reference TRBV5-6 and TRBJ1-1): DAGVTQSPTHLIKTRGQQVTLRCSPKSGHDTVSWYQQALGQGPQFIFQYYEEEERQRGNFPDRFSGHQFPNYSSELNVNALLLGDSALYLCASSLGTGFLNTEAFFGQGTRLTVV.

The genes are TRBV6-1 and TRBJ2-5; D may correspond to TRBD1 or TRBD2 (5 bases each). Trimming left V 5 bases short and J 7 bases short, with 17 bases between. Germline V gene sequence: CDR1 MNHNS, CDR2 SASEGT. This CDR3 has 14 amino acids. DNA of the CDR3: TGTGCCAGCAGTCCCAATCGGGGCCCGGTGACCCAGTACTTC. Protein product: CASSPNRGPVTQYF.

In the case of this clonotype: Possible read error: a much larger clone is one base away. The chain recombines TRBV6-1 with TRBJ1-6; the D gene is possibly TRBD1 (6 bases). CDR3 length: 15 residues. Germline CDR1 and CDR2: MNHNS and SASEGT. Trimming cost V 4 bases and J 7 bases, with 14 bases left between them. The CDR3 is CASSGQVIGNSPLHF. The CDR3 DNA follows: TGTGCCAGCAGTGGACAGGTCATAGGGAATTCACCCCTCCACTTT.

This clonotype has more than one count but fewer than ten. CDR3 in amino acids: CASSWGTDQETQYF. The CDR3 DNA follows: TGTGCCAGCAGTTGGGGGACAGATCAAGAGACCCAGTACTTC. The chain employs TRBV27 and TRBJ2-5; 7 bases align to TRBD1. V trimming: 4 bases; J trimming: 2 bases; junction bases outside the gene matches: 4. The CDR3 runs 14 residues. Germline V CDR1 and CDR2: MNHEY, SMNVEV (reference sequence).

This clonotype has a count of ten or more. The chain combines TRBV12-3 or TRBV12-4 with TRBJ2-5; 7 bases align to TRBD1. The CDR3 is 14 amino acids. V shed 6 bases and J 5 bases; nucleotides not matched to a gene: 9. CDR3 in DNA: TGTGCCAGCAGCCTCAACAGGGGAAAGGAGACCCAGTACTTC. Protein sequence: CASSLNRGKETQYF.

The rearrangement uses TRBV4-2 and TRBJ2-5; the D gene is possibly TRBD2 (5 bases). CDR1 and CDR2 (germline): LGHNA, YNFKEQ. CDR3 length equals 16 residues. V lost 3 bases, J lost 6 bases, and 20 bases lay in between. CDR3: CASSQVNRAEAQTQYF. The CDR3 DNA is TGTGCCAGCAGCCAGGTTAATCGGGCGGAGGCCCAGACCCAGTACTTC.

This clonotype was observed many times. The chain recombines TRBV4-1 with TRBJ2-7; possible D gene TRBD2, 5 bases. V shed 4 bases and J shed 1 base, with 14 bases lying between them. The CDR3 is 15 amino acids. Germline V CDR1 and CDR2: MGHRA, YSYEKL. CDR3 residues: CASSLEGLSSYEQYF. Here the CDR3 DNA reads TGCGCCAGCAGCCTCGAGGGCCTGTCGTCCTACGAGCAGTACTTC.

This clonotype appeared many times. The rearrangement links TRBV5-1 to TRBJ1-2; tentative D call: TRBD1 (5 bases). The CDR3 contains 14 residues. Germline CDR1 is SGHRS and CDR2 is YFSETQ. V was pared by 4 bases and J by 4 bases, with 14 bases between. The CDR3 DNA reads TGCGCCAGCAGCAAGGATGACACAGGCTATGGCTACACCTTC. Residues: CASSKDDTGYGYTF.

The V call is TRBV12-3 or TRBV12-4, the J call TRBJ1-2; 11 positions agree with TRBD1. The CDR3 loop spans 16 amino acids. V shed 2 bases, J shed 4 bases, and the junction held 6 bases outside the gene matches. The CDR3 region is CASSLRTGGAGYGYTF. CDR3 DNA: TGTGCCAGCAGTTTACGGACAGGGGGCGCGGGCTATGGCTACACCTTC.

This clonotype was recorded many times. J is TRBJ2-7 and V is TRBV20-1; D call uncertain. This CDR3 is 12 amino acids long. Germline loops: CDR1 DFQATT, CDR2 SNEGSKA (reference sequence). V was shortened by 0 bases and J by 5 bases, with 8 bases between the two germline ends. The CDR3 protein is CSAREGLNEQYF. For the CDR3, the DNA is TGCAGTGCTAGAGAAGGATTAAACGAGCAGTACTTC.

This clonotype was detected many times. The J gene is TRBJ2-7, the V gene TRBV28; maybe TRBD2 (5 bases). Germline V gene sequence: CDR1 MDHEN, CDR2 SYDVKM. The CDR3 length is 18 residues. The V and J ends lost 3 bases and 5 bases respectively, with 26 bases between them. The CDR3 reads CASSFLLFRSGVRHEQYF. In DNA, the CDR3 is TGTGCCAGCAGTTTCCTTCTCTTCAGGTCCGGGGTCCGCCACGAGCAGTACTTC.

This clonotype was recorded at least ten times. The chain links TRBV18 to TRBJ2-7; D is undetermined. The CDR3 has 14 residues. Trimming cost V 2 bases and J 2 bases, with 10 bases left between them. CDR1 and CDR2 (germline): KGHSH, LQKENI. The CDR3 sequence is CASSPGISTYEQYF. The CDR3 bases are TGTGCCAGCTCACCAGGGATTAGTACCTACGAGCAGTACTTC.

This clonotype occurred once. Because it lacks the conserved phenylalanine or tryptophan at the end, this CDR3 is likely a read error. The rearrangement joins TRBV20-1 to TRBJ2-2; D remains ambiguous. The CDR3 runs 14 residues. The germline V gene has CDR1 DFQATT and CDR2 SNEGSKA (reference sequence). V was clipped by 4 bases and J by 7 bases, with 16 bases between them. CDR3 protein: CSANSEGSGGELFL. The CDR3 DNA sequence: TGCAGTGCTAACTCCGAAGGGTCAGGCGGGGAGCTGTTTTTG.

V gene TRBV6-1 combines with J gene TRBJ2-7; TRBD2 agrees at 7 bases. This CDR3 is built from 14 residues. The ends lost 6 bases at V and 5 bases at J; junction bases unmatched: 10. Germline-derived CDR1 and CDR2 are MNHNS and SASEGT. CDR3 bases: TGTGCCAGCAGGGCAGCGGGGACTATAGACGAGCAGTACTTC. It encodes CASRAAGTIDEQYF.

Details on this clonotype: Without the conserved terminal phenylalanine or tryptophan, this CDR3 likely stems from a read error. Because the CDR3's place on the DNA is in doubt, the DNA is left out and the CDR3 is given as listed by TCRdb. The chain combines TRBV6-1 with TRBJ1-5. Germline V gene data show CDR1 as MNHNS and CDR2 as SASEGT. The CDR3 is 15 amino acids long, termini counted. The CDR3 region is CASRRASHSNQPHHL.

This clonotype was seen many times. Without the conserved terminal phenylalanine or tryptophan, this CDR3 likely stems from a read error. This chain connects TRBV5-5 to TRBJ2-7, with 8 bases lining up with TRBD1. Germline CDR1 reads SGHKS; CDR2 reads YYEKEE (reference sequence). This CDR3 spans 15 amino acids. Unmatched junction bases numbered 4, after V lost 0 bases and J lost 2 bases. DNA of the CDR3: TGTGCCAGCAGCTTGGATCACAGGGGGGCCTACGAGCAGTACCTC. It translates to CASSLDHRGAYEQYL.

This clonotype was found many times. This chain links TRBV6-1 with TRBJ1-1, with D unresolved. This CDR3 has 14 amino acids. V dropped 3 bases and J dropped 1 base, with 9 bases sitting between them. The germline gives CDR1 MNHNS, CDR2 SASEGT. CDR3 amino acids: CASSDARTNTEAFF. The CDR3 region has the DNA TGTGCCAGCAGTGACGCCAGGACGAACACTGAAGCTTTCTTT.

This clonotype was detected a few times. The V and J genes are TRBV7-2 and TRBJ2-3; TRBD2 matches at 10 bases. Germline V gene sequence: CDR1 SGHTA, CDR2 FQGNSA. J gave up 0 bases and V 2 bases, and 2 bases lay outside the gene matches. This CDR3 comprises 16 residues. The CDR3 loop is CASSLSSGGSTDTQYF. Written as DNA, the CDR3 is TGTGCCAGCAGCTTATCTAGCGGGGGAAGCACAGATACGCAGTATTTT.

This clonotype occurred many times. The chain is built from TRBV12-3 or TRBV12-4 and TRBJ1-2, with TRBD1 matching over 10 bases. The CDR3 has 15 residues. Trimming at V came to 5 bases and at J to 4 bases, leaving 7 bases not matched to a gene. In nucleotides, the CDR3 is TGTGCCAGCAGTCCGGGACAGGGGACTGCCTATGGCTACACCTTC. It is translated as CASSPGQGTAYGYTF.

This clonotype was seen at least ten times. The chain links TRBV4-1 to TRBJ1-5, with TRBD1 matching 9 bases. J gave up 4 bases and V 3 bases, and 13 bases lay outside the gene matches. This CDR3 has 18 amino acids. The V gene's germline CDR1 is MGHRA and CDR2 YSYEKL. The CDR3 nucleotides are TGCGCCAGCAGCCAGGTACCCGGGACAGGGACCTTGAATCAGCCCCAGCATTTT. Residues: CASSQVPGTGTLNQPQHF.

The sample holds many counts of this clonotype. V is TRBV12-3 or TRBV12-4 and J is TRBJ2-7; TRBD1 is a possible D gene (6 bases). V lost 7 bases to trimming and J lost 7 bases, with 20 bases between them. This CDR3 spans 14 amino acids. DNA of the CDR3: TGTGCCAGCACTTCCGGGACACCGACTCGGGAGCAGTACTTC. The encoded protein is CASTSGTPTREQYF.

This clonotype occurred many times. The chain combines TRBV6-1 with TRBJ2-5, with 7 bases fitting TRBD2. The CDR3 runs to 18 residues. Germline CDR1 and CDR2: MNHNS and SASEGT. J was trimmed by 1 base and V by 2 bases; bases with no gene match: 13. Here the CDR3 reads CASSEYLWSSGAQETQYF. The CDR3 DNA follows: TGTGCCAGCAGTGAATATTTATGGTCTAGCGGTGCCCAAGAGACCCAGTACTTC.

A note on this clonotype: The junction departs from the called germline gene at one end, perhaps through a read error. The V call is TRBV24-1, the J call TRBJ1-5, with 7 bases that match TRBD1. Germline CDR1 KGHDR, CDR2 SFDVKD. CDR3 length equals 17 residues. CDR3 nucleotide sequence: TGTGCCATCTGTGGGTCGACAGGGAGTTATAGCAATCAGCCCCAGCATTTC. This encodes CAICGSTGSYSNQPQHF.

The gene calls are TRBV7-8 and TRBJ2-7; D unresolved. The germline V gene has CDR1 SGHVS and CDR2 FQNEAQ. The CDR3 runs 15 residues. The CDR3 region has the DNA TGTGCCAGCAGGTCCTCCGGAACGGCTTCCTACAAGCAGTACGTC. The encoded protein is CASRSSGTASYKQYV.

This clonotype has a count of ten or more. The V and J genes are TRBV9 and TRBJ1-2; D is ambiguous. With 0 bases removed from V and 5 bases from J, the gap between germline ends came to 17 bases. CDR3 length: 16 amino acids. CDR1 and CDR2 from the germline V gene are SGDLS and YYNGEE. CDR3 coding DNA: TGTGCCAGCAGCGTAGCTCCTCGGTCAGCACATTATGGCTACACCTTC. Translated, it gives CASSVAPRSAHYGYTF.